Listed below are T cell receptor beta chains from one sample, sequenced in a study of blood T cell repertoires in COVID-19. TCRdb keeps only in-frame clones here, not all; method: immunoSEQ multiplex PCR. The sample lists about half a million clones, 80% to 90% occurring once. Sequenced sample: peripheral blood. These receptors were obtained from a man aged 18 to 29 with COVID-19, enrolled during active disease. The CDR3 runs from the conserved cysteine through the conserved F or W. D genes are given only for firm matches. The size of a clone is reported for some rows only, either as once, few or many, or as a class for expanded clones.

j_gene: TRBJ1-2
d_gene: TRBD1
abundance: -
v_gene: TRBV6-5
CDR3aa: CASRLLDRAGYGYTF
CDR3nt: TGTGCCAGCAGGCTCCTCGACAGGGCTGGCTATGGCTACACCTTC

j_gene: TRBJ1-2
d_gene: TRBD1
abundance: -
v_gene: TRBV24-1
CDR3aa: CATSEGTGASYGYTF
CDR3nt: TGTGCCACCAGTGAAGGGACAGGGGCTTCCTATGGCTACACCTTC

j_gene: TRBJ2-7
d_gene: -
abundance: -
v_gene: TRBV20-1
CDR3aa: CSAAREHEQYF
CDR3nt: TGCAGTGCCGCACGGGAACACGAGCAGTACTTC

j_gene: TRBJ1-2
d_gene: TRBD1
abundance: -
v_gene: TRBV5-1
CDR3aa: CASRHSPGRGDGYTF
CDR3nt: TGCGCCAGCAGACACTCCCCCGGCAGGGGGGATGGCTACACCTTC

j_gene: TRBJ2-2
d_gene: -
abundance: -
v_gene: TRBV19
CDR3aa: CASSIVGTNTGELFF
CDR3nt: TGTGCCAGTAGTATTGTTGGGACAAACACCGGGGAGCTGTTTTTT

j_gene: TRBJ1-1
d_gene: TRBD1
abundance: -
v_gene: TRBV7-9
CDR3aa: CASSSQTGPTEAFF
CDR3nt: TGTGCCAGCAGCTCACAGACAGGGCCCACTGAAGCTTTCTTT

j_gene: TRBJ2-3
d_gene: -
abundance: -
v_gene: TRBV7-9
CDR3aa: CASSFITGSTDTQYF
CDR3nt: TGTGCCAGCAGCTTTATAACAGGAAGCACAGATACGCAGTATTTT

j_gene: TRBJ2-3
d_gene: TRBD2
abundance: -
v_gene: TRBV5-4
CDR3aa: CASSLRREGRTDTQYF
CDR3nt: TGTGCCAGCAGCTTGCGACGGGAGGGCCGCACAGATACGCAGTATTTT

j_gene: TRBJ2-2
d_gene: TRBD2
abundance: -
v_gene: TRBV25-1
CDR3aa: CASTGGTGELFF
CDR3nt: TGTGCCAGTACGGGGGGAACCGGGGAGCTGTTTTTT

j_gene: TRBJ2-1
d_gene: -
abundance: -
v_gene: TRBV30
CDR3aa: CAWEAGFSYNEQFF
CDR3nt: TGTGCCTGGGAGGCAGGGTTCTCCTACAATGAGCAGTTCTTC

j_gene: TRBJ2-5
d_gene: TRBD1
abundance: -
v_gene: TRBV4-1
CDR3aa: CASSPGTGGFLGETQYF
CDR3nt: TGCGCCAGCAGCCCAGGGACAGGGGGCTTTTTAGGAGAGACCCAGTACTTC

j_gene: TRBJ2-1
d_gene: TRBD1
abundance: -
v_gene: TRBV9
CDR3aa: CASSVGGGGYSHNEQFF
CDR3nt: TGTGCCAGCAGCGTAGGAGGGGGCGGGTACTCCCACAATGAGCAGTTCTTC

j_gene: TRBJ2-1
d_gene: TRBD1
abundance: -
v_gene: TRBV7-8
CDR3aa: CASSYTGERGQFF
CDR3nt: TGTGCCAGCAGCTATACAGGGGAGCGCGGGCAGTTCTTC

j_gene: TRBJ2-3
d_gene: -
abundance: -
v_gene: TRBV30
CDR3aa: CAWRSVDTQYF
CDR3nt: TGTGCCTGGAGAAGCGTGGATACGCAGTATTTT

j_gene: TRBJ1-5
d_gene: -
abundance: -
v_gene: TRBV5-4
CDR3aa: CASSLDPNQPQHF
CDR3nt: TGTGCCAGCAGCTTGGATCCTAATCAGCCCCAGCATTTT

j_gene: TRBJ2-2
d_gene: -
abundance: once
v_gene: TRBV3-1/TRBV3-2
CDR3aa: CASTRGTGELFF
CDR3nt: TGTGCTAGCACGCGGGGAACCGGGGAGCTGTTTTTT

j_gene: TRBJ2-1
d_gene: TRBD2
abundance: -
v_gene: TRBV19
CDR3aa: CASSQTSGDEQFF
CDR3nt: TGTGCCAGTAGTCAGACTAGCGGCGATGAGCAGTTCTTC

j_gene: TRBJ2-6
d_gene: -
abundance: -
v_gene: TRBV18
CDR3aa: CASSPGGGANVLTF
CDR3nt: TGTGCCAGCTCACCGGGGGGAGGGGCCAACGTCCTGACTTTC

j_gene: TRBJ2-3
d_gene: -
abundance: -
v_gene: TRBV24-1
CDR3aa: CATSDSRGGDTQYF
CDR3nt: TGTGCCACCAGTGATAGCCGGGGAGGAGATACGCAGTATTTT

j_gene: TRBJ2-5
d_gene: TRBD1
abundance: -
v_gene: TRBV14
CDR3aa: CASSGRTGGRQTQYF
CDR3nt: TGTGCCAGCAGCGGGAGGACAGGGGGTAGACAGACCCAGTACTTC

j_gene: TRBJ2-1
d_gene: -
abundance: -
v_gene: TRBV5-1
CDR3aa: CASSRGDSGYNEQFF
CDR3nt: TGCGCCAGCAGCCGAGGGGATAGCGGCTACAATGAGCAGTTCTTC

j_gene: TRBJ2-2
d_gene: -
abundance: -
v_gene: TRBV19
CDR3aa: CASRDQRTNTGELFF
CDR3nt: TGTGCCAGTAGGGACCAGCGGACGAACACCGGGGAGCTGTTTTTT

j_gene: TRBJ1-4
d_gene: -
abundance: -
v_gene: TRBV5-1
CDR3aa: CASSLEGAREKLFF
CDR3nt: TGCGCCAGCAGCTTGGAAGGGGCGAGAGAAAAACTGTTTTTT

j_gene: TRBJ2-2
d_gene: -
abundance: -
v_gene: TRBV5-1
CDR3aa: CASSWSRGSQATGELFF
CDR3nt: TGCGCCAGCAGCTGGTCCCGGGGGAGTCAGGCAACCGGGGAGCTGTTTTTT

j_gene: TRBJ2-7
d_gene: TRBD2
abundance: once
v_gene: TRBV27
CDR3aa: CASSFRGVEQYF
CDR3nt: TGTGCCAGCAGTTTCCGGGGGGTCGAGCAGTACTTC

j_gene: TRBJ1-5
d_gene: -
abundance: -
v_gene: TRBV27
CDR3aa: CASRSGGLVNQPQHF
CDR3nt: TGTGCCAGCAGATCGGGGGGCTTGGTCAATCAGCCCCAGCATTTT